The T cell receptor (beta chain) described here comes from a study of spatial heterogeneity in lung cancer. Study in general: The study observed each unique TCR and UMI combination more than ten times on average in raw reads.

This clonotype was detected only a few times. Each CDR3 protein is one row after TCRdb ran MiXCR on the 5' RACE reads. Among around 41,000 distinct CDR3 sequences listed, 6.5% to 8.5% were seen once. This sample's time point: sample taken at primary tumor resection. Unsorted samples of tumor, nontumor lung or frozen PBMC had their whole RNA sequenced. Around 70 TRACERx patients with early, untreated non-small cell lung cancer donated samples. Sequenced here: PBMCs, sampled at surgery. This TCR derives from a female donor with early-stage non-small cell lung cancer.

The CDR3 is CASSHQPPGRRALFETQYF. In DNA, the CDR3 is TGTGCCAGCAGTCACCAGCCTCCGGGACGGCGGGCCCTGTTTGAGACCCAGTACTTC. The genes are TRBV6-2 or TRBV6-3 and TRBJ2-5; D could derive from TRBD1 or TRBD2 (5 bases each). V was cut by 5 bases and J by 5 bases, with 30 bases left in between. Germline CDR1 is MNHEY and CDR2 is SVGEGT. This CDR3 has 19 residues.